This TCR beta chain stems from a study of blood T cells in healthy people across ages (dated by TCRdb to the mid-2010s). Broadly, across the study: In model experiments, template switching captured about one uniquely barcoded TCR beta cDNA molecule for every two T cells. Using the same blood draw, the study looked at two additional independent replicas of 1 million unique cDNA reads for two donors, one aged 18 to 30 and the other aged 80 or older. To track age-related changes in TCR beta repertoire diversity, the study relied on deep sequencing normalized with unique cDNA molecular identifiers. To avoid experimental bias, donors of different ages were distributed randomly across sequencing lanes. The donors were split into four age groups: young (average around 15 years), middle-aged (around 37), aged (over 55) and long-lived (more than 80).

With regard to this clonotype: Its specific antigen is unknown. Per-base quality was not reported, and no clone a single base away is much larger than it.

Donors were a few dozen systemically healthy Caucasian individuals from Russia aged roughly 6 to 95 years. About 10 milliliters of peripheral blood were drawn from each donor into EDTA-treated Vacutainer tubes. Ficoll-Paque density-gradient centrifugation was used to isolate PBMCs, with at least 7 million per sample. Trizol reagent was used to extract total RNA from the PBMCs, yielding at least 5 micrograms per sample. The percentages of naive CD45RAhigh/CD27high T cells were determined by flow cytometry on a PBMC aliquot from every donor. Paper-wide results and their limitations: Total diversity estimates from one million sequenced T cells were considered lower bounds and underestimates. As age increased, observed TCR beta diversity per million T cells dropped in a roughly linear way, and a significant reduction was already evident by age roughly 40. There was a strong correlation between observed TCR beta diversity and the percentage of naive T cells measured by flow cytometry. Since profiling was done on bulk unsorted PBMCs, naive and antigen-experienced compartments could not be conclusively compared. Compared with the aged group, the long-lived group had more naive CD4+ T cells, fewer expanded clones and increased TCR diversity, suggesting age selection. Donor CMV infection status was unknown, potentially confounding age-related changes in expanded clonotypes.

The germline V gene gives CDR1 as SQVTM and CDR2 as ANQGSEA. The CDR3 holds 16 amino acids from the cysteine to the phenylalanine. The only DNA kept is the CDR3, 48 bases in frame from the first base. Libraries came from 5' RACE. Instrument used: Illumina HiSeq 2500. A second PCR of roughly 7 to 12 cycles was run with a J-beta primer mix and a sample-barcoded 5' primer. A unique molecular identifier was introduced onto each TCR beta cDNA molecule by a template-switch 5' adaptor carrying 12 random nucleotides. Each sample yielded at least 3 million CDR3-containing paired-end reads. The Mint cDNA synthesis kit, primed by a TRBC-specific oligonucleotide, was used to synthesize first-strand cDNA from all RNA. Following uracil-DNA glycosylase treatment, all cDNA underwent a first 18-cycle PCR with the universal primers M1SS and BC2_uni_R. Under the source paper's analysis protocol: For normalization, 1 million high-quality reads, each with a distinct molecular identifier, were randomly selected from each sample. Instead of being binned into consensus sequences, reads that shared molecular identifiers were thrown out. CDR3 identification, clonotype clustering and error correction used MiTCR with a Q25 quality threshold and the strictest error-elimination algorithm. A nonparametric unseen species model with Euler transformation was used to estimate lower-bound total TCR beta diversity. TCRdb took the public reads, trimmed them with fastp at Q25, ran MiXCR for clone calling and kept in-frame beta chains. Each entry merges the rows of one CDR3 protein and shows their most common DNA and genes. The V and J calls and clone size are TCRdb's, not the authors'. This sample comprises approximately 1.5 million distinct CDR3 sequences, 42% of them detected only once. The ten largest clones represent 4% of the sample.

Sequenced: blood. The chain couples TRBV29-1 to TRBJ2-4; TRBD1 aligns with 7 central bases. The end of the DNA is better explained by TRBJ2-7, so the J call may be wrong. The clonotype originates from a woman aged 18-30 years in good health. In nucleotides, the sequence is TGCAGCGTTGAAGATACTTTCCGGACAGGAACCTACGAGCAGTACTTC. It codes for CSVEDTFRTGTYEQYF.